The 25 T cell receptor beta chains below come from one sample, sequenced in a study of control samples from healthy donors and cancer patients. The table came from immunoSEQ multiplex PCR; TCRdb's copy has only in-frame clones and leaves some out. The sample holds around 130,000 clones; around 89% are singletons and the top ten take approximately 37%. Sequencing was performed on blood. The receptors come from a man in his fifties or sixties in good health.

The chain couples TRBV11-2 to TRBJ2-5; the match to TRBD2 covers 7 bases. Germline-derived CDR1 and CDR2 are SGHAT and FQNNGV. The CDR3 consists of 13 residues. V lost 5 bases, J lost 5 bases, and 5 bases stayed unmatched. In DNA form, the CDR3 reads TGTGCCAGCAGCACGGGACTACTCGAGACCCAGTACTTC. Translation: CASSTGLLETQYF.

The chain joins TRBV2 to TRBJ1-3; D remains unclear. Germline-derived CDR1 and CDR2 are SNHLY and FYNNEI. The CDR3 totals 14 residues. The V end was cut by 2 bases, the J end by 0 bases, with 5 bases between. The CDR3 DNA reads TGTGCCAGCAGTGAACAGTACTCTGGAAACACCATATATTTT. Translating it yields CASSEQYSGNTIYF.

This clone was recorded a few times. The rearrangement uses TRBV19 and TRBJ1-2, with D possibly matching TRBD1 (6 bases). This CDR3 has 15 residues. The germline V gene has CDR1 LNHDA and CDR2 SQIVND (reference sequence). Trimming took off 3 bases at V and 0 bases at J, with 11 bases between the two ends. DNA for the CDR3: TGTGCCAGTAGTATCTCCAGGGGAGCTAACTATGGCTACACCTTC. It translates to CASSISRGANYGYTF.

The chain joins TRBV9 to TRBJ1-3, with D perhaps TRBD1 (5 bases). Germline-derived CDR1 and CDR2 are SGDLS and YYNGEE. The V end lost 3 bases, the J end lost 0 bases, and 13 bases lay between the germline ends. CDR3 length: 16 residues. The CDR3 nucleotides are TGTGCCAGCAGCGCCGAGACAGCTCTCTCTGGAAACACCATATATTTT. The encoded protein is CASSAETALSGNTIYF. Filled out from reference TRBV9 and TRBJ1-3, the complete variable domain reads DSGVTQTPKHLITATGQRVTLRCSPRSGDLSVYWYQQSLDQGLQFLIQYYNGEERAKGNILERFSAQQFPDLHSELNLSSLELGDSALYFCASSAETALSGNTIYFGEGSWLTVV.

The V and J genes are TRBV27 and TRBJ1-5, with D perhaps matching TRBD1 (6 bases). The germline V gene encodes CDR1 MNHEY and CDR2 SMNVEV (reference sequence). The V and J ends lost 2 bases and 4 bases respectively, with 12 bases between them. The CDR3 sequence is 15 residues long. The CDR3 spells CASSLGGLGNQPQHF. For the CDR3, the DNA is TGTGCCAGCAGTTTAGGGGGGCTGGGTAATCAGCCCCAGCATTTT.

This clone was seen only a few times. V is TRBV7-6 and J is TRBJ2-7; D may be TRBD2 (6 bases). V was cut by 0 bases and J by 0 bases, with 9 bases left in between. The CDR3 has 15 residues. CDR1 is SGHVS, CDR2 FNYEAQ, per germline. CDR3 in amino acids: CASSLAGGSSYEQYF. The DNA for the CDR3 is TGTGCCAGCAGCTTAGCTGGGGGGAGCTCCTACGAGCAGTACTTC.

This chain links TRBV15 with TRBJ2-3, with D tentatively TRBD1 (6 bases). The germline V gene has CDR1 LNHNV and CDR2 YYDKDF (reference sequence). Trimming stripped 5 bases from V and 2 bases from J, with 17 bases between. The CDR3 has 16 residues. CDR3 nucleotide sequence: TGTGCCACCAGCCGAAAAAACCAGGGGCCCACAGATACGCAGTATTTT. It is translated as CATSRKNQGPTDTQYF.

The chain joins TRBV6-1 to TRBJ1-6; D remains ambiguous. This CDR3 contains 18 residues. V dropped 2 bases and J dropped 8 bases, with 22 bases sitting between them. Germline-derived CDR1 and CDR2 are MNHNS and SASEGT. CDR3 coding DNA: TGTGCCAGCAGTGAATATAGGTTTTGGGATTTCGGGGATTCACCCCTCCACTTT. This codes for CASSEYRFWDFGDSPLHF.

This clone was seen more than once but under ten times. The rearrangement uses TRBV6-5 and TRBJ1-5, with 11 positions matching TRBD1. In germline, CDR1 is MNHEY, CDR2 SVGAGI. With V trimmed by 6 bases and J by 6 bases, 4 bases remained unmatched. The CDR3 is made up of 14 amino acids. This CDR3 reads CASRGQGARQPQHF. As DNA, the CDR3 is TGTGCCAGCAGAGGACAGGGGGCGCGTCAGCCCCAGCATTTT.

This chain connects TRBV24-1 to TRBJ2-3; 11 bases map to TRBD1. Germline lookup yields CDR1 KGHDR and CDR2 SFDVKD. V dropped 0 bases and J dropped 3; count of bases not matched to a gene: 4. CDR3 length equals 17 residues. The CDR3 loop reads CATSDLGQGAATDTQYF. CDR3 DNA: TGTGCCACCAGTGATTTGGGACAGGGGGCGGCGACAGATACGCAGTATTTT.

The gene calls are TRBV6-6 and TRBJ1-1; 8 positions agree with TRBD1. The length of the CDR3 is 16 residues. The V gene end was trimmed by 6 bases and the J gene end by 0 bases; junction bases not matched to a gene: 9. CDR1 and CDR2 (germline): MNHNY, SVGAGI (reference sequence). The DNA of the CDR3 is TGTGCCAGCAGCCTAGGACAGGGTTCCATGAACACTGAAGCTTTCTTT. Amino acid sequence: CASSLGQGSMNTEAFF.

This chain connects TRBV29-1 to TRBJ2-7; perhaps TRBD2 as D (7 bases). Germline-derived CDR1 and CDR2 are SQVTM and ANQGSEA. Trimming stripped 0 bases from V and 2 bases from J, with 17 bases between. This CDR3 spans 16 amino acids. The CDR3: CSVEEEGRGGPYEQYF. CDR3 sequence (DNA): TGCAGCGTTGAAGAGGAGGGGCGCGGGGGCCCCTACGAGCAGTACTTC.

The chain uses TRBV3-1 (or the pseudogene TRBV3-2) and TRBJ2-3; 7 nucleotides line up with TRBD1. V lost 2 bases to trimming and J lost 9 bases; unmatched junction nucleotides: 11. The germline CDR1 and CDR2 sequences are LGHDT and YNNKEL (reference sequence). The CDR3 is 15 residues long. Written as DNA, the CDR3 is TGTGCCAGCAGCCAACCCAGACAGGGCTGGAGGACGCAGTATTTT. Its translation: CASSQPRQGWRTQYF.

V gene TRBV10-2 combines with J gene TRBJ1-2; TRBD1 might be the D (5 bases). Germline V gene sequence: CDR1 WSHSY, CDR2 SAAADI. The CDR3 loop spans 13 amino acids. V was trimmed by 3 bases and J by 6 bases, leaving 11 bases between them. CDR3 residues: CASSEQGVNGYTF. For the CDR3, the DNA is TGCGCCAGCAGTGAACAAGGGGTGAATGGCTACACCTTC.

This clone occurred a few times. This chain links TRBV24-1 with TRBJ2-4; D is unresolved. Germline lookup yields CDR1 KGHDR and CDR2 SFDVKD. The CDR3 spans 15 residues. Trimming stripped 1 base from V and 3 bases from J, with 9 bases between. CDR3: CATSDLVSGKNIQYF. CDR3 nucleotide sequence: TGTGCCACCAGTGATTTAGTCAGTGGCAAAAACATTCAGTACTTC.

The V call is TRBV10-3, the J call TRBJ1-1; no definite D call. Trimming removed 6 bases from V and 0 bases from J, with 8 bases in between. The CDR3 contains 13 residues. CDR1 ENHRY and CDR2 SYGVKD come from the germline V gene. This CDR3 reads CAISGELNTEAFF. The CDR3 nucleotides read TGTGCCATCAGCGGGGAACTGAACACTGAAGCTTTCTTT.

The CDR3 loop is CSVRVTGELFF. The CDR3 DNA reads as TGCAGCGTCAGGGTAACCGGGGAGCTGTTTTTT. The rearrangement links TRBV29-1 to TRBJ2-2; maybe TRBD1 (5 bases). The CDR3 length is 11 residues. In germline, CDR1 is SQVTM, CDR2 ANQGSEA. Trimming removed 6 bases at V and 5 bases at J, with 7 bases between.

The chain joins TRBV24-1 to TRBJ1-2; D perhaps matches TRBD1 (5 bases). V shed 3 bases and J shed 6 bases, with 13 bases lying between them. This CDR3 comprises 14 residues. The germline gives CDR1 KGHDR, CDR2 SFDVKD. The CDR3 coding sequence is TGTGCCACCAGTGATAGGCAGGGCTCTAATGGCTACACCTTC. Translating gives CATSDRQGSNGYTF.

J is TRBJ1-6 and V is TRBV7-2; D may be TRBD1 (6 bases). Germline CDR1 reads SGHTA; CDR2 reads FQGNSA. Trimming cost V 2 bases and J 5 bases, with 13 bases left between them. The CDR3 totals 16 residues. CDR3 in DNA: TGTGCCAGCAGCTTACGACCGGGACAAGATAATTCACCCCTCCACTTT. This translates into CASSLRPGQDNSPLHF.

CDR3 bases: TGCGCCAGCAGCTTTCGCTTTGGAACCTACAATGAGCAGTTCTTC. The encoded protein is CASSFRFGTYNEQFF. V gene TRBV4-3 combines with J gene TRBJ2-1; D gene ambiguous. The V and J ends lost 5 bases and 2 bases respectively, with 13 bases between them. CDR1 and CDR2 from the germline V gene are LGHNA and YSLEER. The CDR3 extends over 15 amino acids.

The chain uses TRBV30 and TRBJ1-2, with 8 nucleotides matching TRBD1. CDR3 length equals 14 residues. With 0 bases clipped from V and 4 bases from J, the junction kept 4 bases outside the gene matches. Germline-derived CDR1 and CDR2 are GTSNPN and SVGIG (reference sequence). The CDR3 region is CAWSVPDRAYGYTF. The DNA for the CDR3 is TGTGCCTGGAGTGTACCGGACAGGGCCTATGGCTACACCTTC.

V gene TRBV5-4 combines with J gene TRBJ2-2, with 9 bases lining up with TRBD1. Germline V gene lookup returns CDR1 SGHNT and CDR2 YYREEE (reference sequence). The CDR3 has 14 residues. J was trimmed by 10 bases and V by 0 bases; bases with no gene match: 4. CDR3 loop: CASSLVGDRVELFF. The CDR3 DNA is TGTGCCAGCAGCTTGGTCGGGGACAGGGTGGAGCTGTTTTTT.

The rearrangement joins TRBV19 to TRBJ2-7; TRBD1 aligns across 8 bases. Trimming took 5 bases from V and 3 from J; bases not matched to a gene: 3. CDR3 length equals 13 residues. From germline, CDR1 is LNHDA and CDR2 SQIVND (reference sequence). In DNA form, the CDR3 reads TGTGCCAGTAGTTCGGGACAGGACTACGAGCAGTACTTC. Protein: CASSSGQDYEQYF.

The table lists this clone with a count of one. The chain joins TRBV19 to TRBJ1-6, with a weak D call TRBD1 (5 bases). The length of the CDR3 is 16 residues. The germline V gene encodes CDR1 LNHDA and CDR2 SQIVND (reference sequence). V lost 9 bases, J lost 0 bases, and 15 bases lay in between. Here the CDR3 DNA reads TGTGCCAGCCGGGACGGCGCAAGCTCCTATAATTCACCCCTCCACTTT. Translation gives CASRDGASSYNSPLHF.

The gene calls are TRBV3-1 (or the pseudogene TRBV3-2) and TRBJ2-2; D gene uncertain. This CDR3 has 17 residues. V shed 0 bases and J shed 0 bases, with 11 bases lying between them. Germline CDR1 LGHDT, CDR2 YNNKEL (reference sequence). The CDR3 coding sequence is TGTGCCAGCAGCCAAGATAAGGGTTCCGCGAACACCGGGGAGCTGTTTTTT. It translates to CASSQDKGSANTGELFF.